These T cell receptor beta chains were read from a single sample in a study of CD8 T cells in ankylosing spondylitis. One entry per CDR3 protein, called by TCRdb with MiXCR from the 5' RACE reads. This sample carries about 40,000 distinct CDR3 sequences, 15% to 20% of them seen once, and the ten largest clones take approximately 50%. The source material was blood. Source of these receptors: a male donor with ankylosing spondylitis or in good health (not recorded which). Both conserved end residues are part of each CDR3. Fields, in order: CDR3 DNA, CDR3 protein, D gene, clone size, J gene, V gene. A D gene is named only where the DNA matches it firmly. Clone size appears in some rows only: once, few, many, or a class for an expanded clone.

DNA: TGTGCCAGCAGTTTGACCACGTCAGAGACCCAGTACTTC
CDR3: CASSLTTSETQYF
D: -
size: few
J: TRBJ2-5
V: TRBV28

DNA: TGCAGTGCTGAGAGGACAGGGAGCTCCTACAATGAGCAGTTCTTC
CDR3: CSAERTGSSYNEQFF
D: TRBD1
size: -
J: TRBJ2-1
V: TRBV20-1

DNA: TGCAGCGGCTTTACAGGGTTGGGTACTGAAGCTTTCTTT
CDR3: CSGFTGLGTEAFF
D: -
size: many
J: TRBJ1-1
V: TRBV29-1

DNA: TGTGCCAGCACCCGTAGCGGGGGAGCAAACAATGAGCAGTTCTTC
CDR3: CASTRSGGANNEQFF
D: TRBD2
size: few
J: TRBJ2-1
V: TRBV12-3/TRBV12-4

DNA: TGTGCCAGCAGCTCCCGGGGGGGCGAAGCTGAAGCTTTCTTT
CDR3: CASSSRGGEAEAFF
D: -
size: -
J: TRBJ1-1
V: TRBV5-4

DNA: TGTGCCAGCAGCCAAGGGCAGGACCGCACAGATACGCAGTATTTT
CDR3: CASSQGQDRTDTQYF
D: -
size: few
J: TRBJ2-3
V: TRBV4-2

DNA: TGTGCCACCAGCAACGGACTAGTTTACAATGAGCAGTTCTTC
CDR3: CATSNGLVYNEQFF
D: TRBD2
size: -
J: TRBJ2-1
V: TRBV15

DNA: TGCAGCGTTGAAATAGAGACCCAGTACTTC
CDR3: CSVEIETQYF
D: -
size: few
J: TRBJ2-5
V: TRBV29-1

DNA: TGCAGCGGGAAGGACGCCTACAATGAGCAGTTCTTC
CDR3: CSGKDAYNEQFF
D: -
size: -
J: TRBJ2-1
V: TRBV29-1

DNA: TGTGCCAGCAGTTTAGTGGCCTCCCGCACAGATACGCAGTATTTT
CDR3: CASSLVASRTDTQYF
D: -
size: -
J: TRBJ2-3
V: TRBV12-3/TRBV12-4

DNA: TGTGCCAGCAGCCACGGACTAGCGGGGGAAGGTGAGCAGTTCTTC
CDR3: CASSHGLAGEGEQFF
D: TRBD2
size: -
J: TRBJ2-1
V: TRBV7-8

DNA: TGTGCCAGCAGTTTTTATTCAGGGCGCGAAGAGACCCAGTACTTC
CDR3: CASSFYSGREETQYF
D: -
size: -
J: TRBJ2-5
V: TRBV28

DNA: TGCAGTGCATCGGGAAGGGCTGATTTGGGTGAGCAGTTCTTC
CDR3: CSASGRADLGEQFF
D: -
size: -
J: TRBJ2-1
V: TRBV20-1

DNA: TGTGCCAGCAGCTTAGAGGAATACAATGAGCAGTTCTTC
CDR3: CASSLEEYNEQFF
D: -
size: -
J: TRBJ2-1
V: TRBV7-6

DNA: TGTGCCAGCAGTCCCCAATCGGACAGGGTCACTGAAGCTTTCTTT
CDR3: CASSPQSDRVTEAFF
D: TRBD1
size: -
J: TRBJ1-1
V: TRBV6-2/TRBV6-3

DNA: TGTGCCAGCAGTTGGACTAGCGGAGGCTACGAGCAGTACTTC
CDR3: CASSWTSGGYEQYF
D: TRBD2
size: -
J: TRBJ2-7
V: TRBV28

DNA: TGTGCCAGCAGCCCGGGACTAGCGGAGGCAGATACGCAGTATTTT
CDR3: CASSPGLAEADTQYF
D: TRBD2
size: few
J: TRBJ2-3
V: TRBV7-2

DNA: TGCAGCGTCAAGGAGGGCAGAGATACGCAGTATTTT
CDR3: CSVKEGRDTQYF
D: -
size: few
J: TRBJ2-3
V: TRBV29-1

DNA: TGTGCCAGCATCTCCTCAGGGGAAAAACTGTTTTTT
CDR3: CASISSGEKLFF
D: -
size: -
J: TRBJ1-4
V: TRBV28

DNA: TGTGCCAGCAGTATAACAGGTCTCTCCTACGAGCAGTACTTC
CDR3: CASSITGLSYEQYF
D: -
size: -
J: TRBJ2-7
V: TRBV28

DNA: TGTGCCAGCAGTTTTACCAATGAGCAGTTCTTC
CDR3: CASSFTNEQFF
D: -
size: few
J: TRBJ2-1
V: TRBV28

DNA: TGTGCCAGCAGCGGACGGACTAGCACAGATACGCAGTATTTT
CDR3: CASSGRTSTDTQYF
D: -
size: -
J: TRBJ2-3
V: TRBV7-2

DNA: TGCAGCGTAGCTGACGGGAATCAGCCCCAGCATTTT
CDR3: CSVADGNQPQHF
D: -
size: -
J: TRBJ1-5
V: TRBV29-1

DNA: TGCAGCGTTCCCAACTACAATGAGCAGTTCTTC
CDR3: CSVPNYNEQFF
D: -
size: many
J: TRBJ2-1
V: TRBV29-1

DNA: TGTGCCAGCACCCTGGAAGTGAACACTGAAGCTTTCTTT
CDR3: CASTLEVNTEAFF
D: -
size: few
J: TRBJ1-1
V: TRBV12-3/TRBV12-4

DNA: TGCAGTGCCAATACACGCGACTCCTACGAGCAGTACTTC
CDR3: CSANTRDSYEQYF
D: -
size: -
J: TRBJ2-7
V: TRBV20-1

DNA: TGTGCCAGCAGCCAAGTTACAGGGGGAAACATTCAGTACTTC
CDR3: CASSQVTGGNIQYF
D: TRBD1
size: -
J: TRBJ2-4
V: TRBV3-1

DNA: TGTGCCAGCAGCCCAAGGGACAGTAGCACAGATACGCAGTATTTT
CDR3: CASSPRDSSTDTQYF
D: TRBD1
size: -
J: TRBJ2-3
V: TRBV7-2

DNA: TGTGCCAGCAGTTCTACCGGACTCTTGGCAGATACGCAGTATTTT
CDR3: CASSSTGLLADTQYF
D: -
size: few
J: TRBJ2-3
V: TRBV12-3/TRBV12-4

DNA: TGCGCCAGCAGCTTGGTACTAGCGGGAGAGCAGTTCTTC
CDR3: CASSLVLAGEQFF
D: TRBD2
size: many
J: TRBJ2-1
V: TRBV5-1

DNA: TGTGCCAGCAGCCAAGATAGGGCCGGAGATTCACCCCTCCACTTT
CDR3: CASSQDRAGDSPLHF
D: -
size: -
J: TRBJ1-6
V: TRBV14

DNA: TGTGCCAGCACCTGGGGGGGTTCTGGAAACACCATATATTTT
CDR3: CASTWGGSGNTIYF
D: -
size: few
J: TRBJ1-3
V: TRBV12-3/TRBV12-4

DNA: TGTGCCAACCCGGGACTAGCGGGGGGGTATACGCAGTATTTT
CDR3: CANPGLAGGYTQYF
D: TRBD2
size: -
J: TRBJ2-3
V: TRBV6-5

DNA: TGTGCCATCAGTGTGGGGGACATCTCTTCTGGGGCCAACGTCCTGACTTTC
CDR3: CAISVGDISSGANVLTF
D: -
size: -
J: TRBJ2-6
V: TRBV10-3

DNA: TGCGCCAGCAGCTTGGTTCTCAACACCGGGGAGCTGTTTTTT
CDR3: CASSLVLNTGELFF
D: -
size: -
J: TRBJ2-2
V: TRBV5-1

DNA: TGTGCCAGCAGTTTAAACAGGGCGGACACTGAAGCTTTCTTT
CDR3: CASSLNRADTEAFF
D: -
size: -
J: TRBJ1-1
V: TRBV27

DNA: TGTGCCACCAGTGAAGCGTTGACAGGGCGAAATGAGCAGTTCTTC
CDR3: CATSEALTGRNEQFF
D: TRBD1
size: -
J: TRBJ2-1
V: TRBV24-1

DNA: TGTGCCAGCAGTCCCGGGACAGTGGGCGAGACCCAGTACTTC
CDR3: CASSPGTVGETQYF
D: TRBD1
size: -
J: TRBJ2-5
V: TRBV28

DNA: TGTGCCAGCAGCTTAAGCCTAGGGGACGGGGCCAACGTCCTGACTTTC
CDR3: CASSLSLGDGANVLTF
D: -
size: few
J: TRBJ2-6
V: TRBV7-2

DNA: TGTGCCAGCAGCTTGCGGCCGACGGGCACCGGGGAGCTGTTTTTT
CDR3: CASSLRPTGTGELFF
D: -
size: few
J: TRBJ2-2
V: TRBV5-6

DNA: TGCAGTGCCCCGATTGAGGTCAAAAACATTCAGTACTTC
CDR3: CSAPIEVKNIQYF
D: -
size: -
J: TRBJ2-4
V: TRBV20-1

DNA: TGCGCCAGCAGCCAAGATCTTGGCAGCGGGAGGGCCCCAGATACGCAGTATTTT
CDR3: CASSQDLGSGRAPDTQYF
D: TRBD2
size: few
J: TRBJ2-3
V: TRBV4-3

DNA: TGTGCCAGCAGCCCTATAGACAGGCCCAGAAACACTGAAGCTTTCTTT
CDR3: CASSPIDRPRNTEAFF
D: -
size: -
J: TRBJ1-1
V: TRBV3-1

DNA: TGTGCCAGCAGCTTAGGAGACGGTAGAGTAAAAGAGACCCAGTACTTC
CDR3: CASSLGDGRVKETQYF
D: -
size: -
J: TRBJ2-5
V: TRBV7-9

DNA: TGTGCCAGCAGCTTAGGGGGCCAGGGGCTCGACACCGGGGAGCTGTTTTTT
CDR3: CASSLGGQGLDTGELFF
D: -
size: many
J: TRBJ2-2
V: TRBV7-8

DNA: TGCAGTGCTGGCTGGGACAGGGAAAATGAGCAGTTCTTC
CDR3: CSAGWDRENEQFF
D: TRBD1
size: few
J: TRBJ2-1
V: TRBV20-1

DNA: TGCAGTGCTAGTGATATTGCCCGGGCCGGTAGCAACATTCAGTACTTC
CDR3: CSASDIARAGSNIQYF
D: -
size: few
J: TRBJ2-4
V: TRBV20-1

DNA: TGCGCCAGCAGCCCAAGGACTAGCTTTCCTGAGCAGTTCTTC
CDR3: CASSPRTSFPEQFF
D: TRBD2
size: few
J: TRBJ2-1
V: TRBV5-1

DNA: TGTGCCAGCAGTCCCTCTCAAGGAGGGGAGCTGTTTTTT
CDR3: CASSPSQGGELFF
D: -
size: few
J: TRBJ2-2
V: TRBV28

DNA: TGTGCCAGCAGTTTTGGGGGACAGGGGATCACTGAAGCTTTCTTT
CDR3: CASSFGGQGITEAFF
D: TRBD1
size: -
J: TRBJ1-1
V: TRBV27

DNA: TGTGCCAGCAGTTTAAGGATCGGCAGGGGGCGCGTTACAGATACGCAGTATTTT
CDR3: CASSLRIGRGRVTDTQYF
D: TRBD1
size: few
J: TRBJ2-3
V: TRBV28

DNA: TGTGCCAGCAGCTTAATAGCGGGCCTAGTCGACGATACGCAGTATTTT
CDR3: CASSLIAGLVDDTQYF
D: TRBD2
size: -
J: TRBJ2-3
V: TRBV12-3/TRBV12-4

DNA: TGTGCCAGCAGGCCCCAGAGGACCGGGGAGCTGTTTTTT
CDR3: CASRPQRTGELFF
D: -
size: few
J: TRBJ2-2
V: TRBV2

DNA: TGTGCCAGCGGCCTCCTGGGGGGGCGGGATGAGCAGTTCTTC
CDR3: CASGLLGGRDEQFF
D: -
size: few
J: TRBJ2-1
V: TRBV6-2/TRBV6-3

DNA: TGTGCCAGCAGCCCTCTGGCGCGGGGGGCCCTCACCGGGGAGCTGTTTTTT
CDR3: CASSPLARGALTGELFF
D: TRBD2
size: -
J: TRBJ2-2
V: TRBV5-6

DNA: TGCGCCAGCAGCTTGTTCGACTACAATGAGCAGTTCTTC
CDR3: CASSLFDYNEQFF
D: -
size: few
J: TRBJ2-1
V: TRBV5-1

DNA: TGTGCCAGCAGCTTGAATCCCTTAAACACCGGGGAGCTGTTTTTT
CDR3: CASSLNPLNTGELFF
D: -
size: few
J: TRBJ2-2
V: TRBV5-5